This T cell receptor beta chain stems from a study of response to subunit inactivated influenza vaccine. From the RT-PCR reads, TCRdb called clonotypes with MiXCR, one entry per CDR3 protein. The sample has some 500,000 distinct CDR3 sequences, 15% to 20% seen once. Details on this clonotype: Its antigen is as yet unknown.

Study-level points and caveats: That few new T cells are recruited by each seasonal influenza vaccination was the authors' suggestion.

The V end was cut by 5 bases, the J end by 2 bases, with 11 bases between. Germline V gene data show CDR1 as SGHRS and CDR2 as YFSETQ. The CDR3 length is 14 residues. The origin of this receptor is a man aged 45 to 70 who received an inactivated influenza vaccine. The sequencing here drew on CD4+ T cells sorted from PBMCs, taken about 24 months after vaccination. The J gene is TRBJ2-1, the V gene TRBV5-1; maybe TRBD2 (6 bases). The CDR3 protein is CASRIAEPYNEQFF. Here the CDR3 DNA reads TGCGCCAGCAGAATAGCGGAGCCCTACAATGAGCAGTTCTTC.